These 26 T cell receptor beta chains came from one sample sequenced in a study of shared T cell receptors in the human thymus (dated by TCRdb to about 2021). Libraries were built with the immunoSEQ multiplex PCR assay. The table was pulled from immuneACCESS by TCRdb, which kept in-frame rearrangements only. Such tables lose some clones; where checked, under half of the loss comes from unresolved V genes, and the rest has no known cause. The sample includes about 660,000 clones, with 87% observed a single time. The ten top clones hold 0.0094% of the sample. The same data also went into a second study, on human thymus T cells.

The sample taken for sequencing was thymocytes. The receptors here all came from a boy under two years old with a congenital heart defect. Donor details come from another sample of the same person, matched by shared clones.

This sequence joins TRBV4-3 and TRBJ2-7; 15 bases agree with TRBD2. Germline CDR1 is LGHNA and CDR2 is YSLEER. CDR3 length equals 21 residues. Trimming removed 0 bases from V and 0 bases from J; junction bases left unmatched: 12. The CDR3: CASSQDSRGLAGGPSSYEQYF. Written as DNA, the CDR3 is TGCGCCAGCAGCCAAGATAGTCGGGGACTAGCGGGGGGCCCCAGCTCCTACGAGCAGTACTTC.

The chain uses TRBV29-1 and TRBJ1-1; 7 bases match TRBD1. Germline-derived CDR1 and CDR2 are SQVTM and ANQGSEA. V was clipped by 1 base and J by 7 bases; unmatched bases: 3. This CDR3 spans 12 amino acids. CDR3 in DNA: TGCAGCGTTGAAGTAGGACAGGATGAAGCTTTCTTT. It translates to CSVEVGQDEAFF.

The chain combines TRBV11-2 with TRBJ2-5; D is ambiguous. With the DNA end fitting TRBJ2-7 better, the J assignment may be wrong. The CDR3 covers 13 residues. CDR1 SGHAT and CDR2 FQNNGV come from the germline V gene. This CDR3 is CASSPAADYEQYF. The CDR3 DNA is TGTGCCAGCAGCCCAGCTGCGGACTACGAGCAGTACTTC.

The chain has TRBV6-1 and TRBJ1-4, with TRBD1 matching over 9 bases. Germline V lookup: CDR1 MNHNS, CDR2 SASEGT. This CDR3 is built from 14 residues. Germline trimming cut 6 bases from V and 4 bases from J; bases unmatched to any gene: 3. The CDR3 sequence is CASRDRGINEKLFF. The CDR3 DNA sequence: TGTGCCAGCAGGGACAGGGGTATTAATGAAAAACTGTTTTTT.

The gene calls are TRBV18 and TRBJ2-7; 8 bases agree with TRBD1. Trimming at V came to 5 bases and at J to 0 bases, leaving 15 bases not matched to a gene. CDR1 KGHSH and CDR2 LQKENI come from the germline V gene. This CDR3 is 18 amino acids long. CDR3 region: CASSSIRQGTHSSYEQYF. The CDR3 coding sequence is TGTGCCAGCTCATCGATCCGACAGGGGACGCACAGCTCCTACGAGCAGTACTTC. Complete variable domain (other parts from reference TRBV18 and TRBJ2-7): NAGVMQNPRHLVRRRGQEARLRCSPMKGHSHVYWYRQLPEEGLKFMVYLQKENIIDESGMPKERFSAEFPKEGPSILRIQQVVRGDSAAYFCASSSIRQGTHSSYEQYFGPGTRLTVT.

This chain joins TRBV5-6 and TRBJ1-3; D is unclear. Trimming removed 2 bases at V and 0 bases at J, with 12 bases between. The CDR3 loop spans 16 amino acids. Looked up from germline, CDR1 is SGHDT and CDR2 is YYEEEE. This chain's CDR3 is CASSFGGRSSGNTIYF. The DNA for the CDR3 is TGTGCCAGCAGCTTCGGCGGGAGGAGCTCTGGAAACACCATATATTTT.

V gene TRBV19 combines with J gene TRBJ2-7, with TRBD2 matching over 11 bases. The CDR3 is 15 residues long. Looked up from germline, CDR1 is LNHDA and CDR2 is SQIVND (reference sequence). V lost 9 bases and J lost 2; bases outside the gene matches: 9. CDR3 bases: TGTGCCAGCCTACCGACTAGCGGGATTACCTACGAGCAGTACTTC. This sequence encodes CASLPTSGITYEQYF.

V gene TRBV27 combines with J gene TRBJ1-5; D ambiguous. In germline, CDR1 is MNHEY, CDR2 SMNVEV (reference sequence). V lost 6 bases and J 5 bases, leaving 14 bases between the germline ends. CDR3 length: 14 residues. DNA for the CDR3: TGTGCCAGCAGGGCCGGGGTGGATGATCAGCCCCAGCATTTT. It encodes CASRAGVDDQPQHF.

The chain recombines TRBV6-4 with TRBJ1-1; D is possibly TRBD1 (6 bases). In germline, CDR1 is MRHNA, CDR2 SNTAGT. V lost 3 bases and J lost 1, with 15 bases in between. The CDR3 runs to 16 residues. The CDR3 loop is CASSEKMGAENTEAFF. CDR3 in DNA: TGTGCCAGCAGTGAAAAAATGGGGGCAGAGAACACTGAAGCTTTCTTT.

The chain has TRBV4-3 and TRBJ1-5; 7 bases line up with TRBD1. The CDR3 sequence is 15 residues long. Trimming took 3 bases from V and 0 from J; bases not matched to a gene: 2. Germline V gene lookup returns CDR1 LGHNA and CDR2 YSLEER. CDR3 sequence reads: CASSQDRHSNQPQHF. In DNA form, the CDR3 reads TGCGCCAGCAGCCAGGACAGGCATAGCAATCAGCCCCAGCATTTT.

The chain employs TRBV7-3 and TRBJ2-7; D unresolved. This CDR3 has 16 residues. CDR1 and CDR2 from the germline V gene are SGHTA and FQGTGA. The V end was cut by 1 base, the J end by 3 bases, with 16 bases between. CDR3 region: CASSLRVAEPDYEQYF. In DNA, the CDR3 is TGTGCCAGCAGCTTAAGGGTGGCGGAACCAGACTACGAGCAGTACTTC.

CDR3 DNA: TGTGCCACCGCGGGTGGGGGCATTCAGCCCCAGCATTTT. Its protein product is CATAGGGIQPQHF. This rearrangement joins TRBV27 to TRBJ1-5; possible D gene TRBD1, 6 bases. The length of the CDR3 is 13 residues. CDR1 is MNHEY and CDR2 is SMNVEV in the germline V gene (reference sequence). The V end was cut by 10 bases, the J end by 6 bases, with 16 bases between.

The V gene is TRBV7-2, the J gene TRBJ1-6; D gene ambiguous. There are 14 residues in the CDR3. V lost 1 base to trimming and J lost 9 bases, with 10 bases between them. Per germline, CDR1 SGHTA and CDR2 FQGNSA. CDR3 protein: CASSLGRVGSPLHF. The CDR3 DNA is TGTGCCAGCAGCTTAGGTCGGGTGGGTTCACCCCTCCACTTT. Together with reference TRBV7-2 and TRBJ1-6, the CDR3 gives the full variable domain: GAGVSQSPSNKVTEKGKDVELRCDPISGHTALYWYRQSLGQGLEFLIYFQGNSAPDKSGLPSDRFSAERTGGSVSTLTIQRTQQEDSAVYLCASSLGRVGSPLHFGNGTRLTVT.

The chain recombines TRBV4-1 with TRBJ2-1; possible D gene TRBD1, 6 bases. In germline, CDR1 is MGHRA, CDR2 YSYEKL. V lost 1 base, J lost 0 bases, and 19 bases lay in between. This CDR3 spans 19 amino acids. The CDR3 reads CASSQAVQGFPSSYNEQFF. DNA for the CDR3: TGCGCCAGCAGCCAAGCGGTACAGGGTTTTCCCAGCTCCTACAATGAGCAGTTCTTC.

The chain recombines TRBV9 with TRBJ1-3; maybe TRBD1 (5 bases). The CDR3 is 15 residues long. The V gene's germline CDR1 is SGDLS and CDR2 YYNGEE. V was pared by 2 bases and J by 4 bases, with 13 bases between. In DNA form, the CDR3 reads TGTGCCAGCAGCGTGAGCGGGGGGTTCGGAAACACCATATATTTT. As protein: CASSVSGGFGNTIYF.

The V and J genes are TRBV7-9 and TRBJ2-1; D is perhaps TRBD2 (6 bases). Between the trimmed V and J ends, which lost 4 bases and 4 bases, there was a span of 20 bases. The germline CDR1 and CDR2 sequences are SEHNR and FQNEAQ (reference sequence). This CDR3 has 17 amino acids. This chain's CDR3 is CASSSSLRGKRYNEQFF. The CDR3 DNA reads TGTGCCAGCAGCTCCTCCCTTCGCGGGAAGAGGTACAATGAGCAGTTCTTC. Full variable domain (rest looked up from reference TRBV7-9 and TRBJ2-1): DTGVSQNPRHKITKRGQNVTFRCDPISEHNRLYWYRQTLGQGPEFLTYFQNEAQLEKSRLLSDRFSAERPKGSFSTLEIQRTEQGDSAMYLCASSSSLRGKRYNEQFFGPGTRLTVL.

V usage is TRBV28 and J usage is TRBJ1-3; D is perhaps TRBD1 (6 bases). The CDR3 loop spans 16 amino acids. The germline gives CDR1 MDHEN, CDR2 SYDVKM. V was clipped by 2 bases and J by 2 bases, with 13 bases between them. The CDR3 here is CASSLSARTAGNTIYF. The CDR3 coding sequence is TGTGCCAGCAGTTTAAGCGCCCGGACAGCTGGAAACACCATATATTTT.

The chain has TRBV9 and TRBJ2-7, with D possibly matching TRBD1 (5 bases). Germline V gene sequence: CDR1 SGDLS, CDR2 YYNGEE. This CDR3 comprises 17 residues. The ends were cut back, 0 bases at V and 3 bases at J, with 19 bases in the middle. The CDR3 protein is CASSVGSSAGPYYEQYF. The CDR3 coding sequence is TGTGCCAGCAGCGTAGGTTCGTCGGCAGGGCCATACTACGAGCAGTACTTC.

The gene calls are TRBV4-3 and TRBJ1-3; 7 bases agree with TRBD1. The CDR3 covers 15 residues. CDR1 LGHNA and CDR2 YSLEER come from the germline V gene. V gave up 6 bases and J gave up 2 bases; unmatched junction bases: 7. The CDR3 DNA is TGCGCCAGCAGTCTTGACAGGGTGGCTGGAAACACCATATATTTT. Its protein product is CASSLDRVAGNTIYF.

This chain links TRBV19 with TRBJ1-5; weak D call: TRBD1 (6 bases). Trimming removed 2 bases from V and 0 bases from J, with 29 bases in between. The germline V gene has CDR1 LNHDA and CDR2 SQIVND (reference sequence). The CDR3 loop spans 22 amino acids. This CDR3 reads CASSITGQMIRLVTHSNQPQHF. The CDR3 DNA sequence: TGTGCCAGTAGTATAACCGGACAGATGATACGGTTAGTCACCCATAGCAATCAGCCCCAGCATTTT.

The gene calls are TRBV29-1 and TRBJ1-4, with unresolved D. The CDR3 contains 20 residues. Per the germline V gene, CDR1 is SQVTM and CDR2 is ANQGSEA. V was shortened by 3 bases and J by 0 bases, with 26 bases between the two germline ends. CDR3: CSVEAWAGSGSKATNEKLFF. As DNA, the CDR3 is TGCAGCGTTGAGGCTTGGGCAGGTTCTGGATCAAAGGCAACTAATGAAAAACTGTTTTTT.

The chain has TRBV4-1 and TRBJ2-5; TRBD2 agrees at 12 bases. Germline values: CDR1 MGHRA, CDR2 YSYEKL. This CDR3 comprises 18 residues. V lost 0 bases to trimming and J lost 4 bases; unmatched junction nucleotides: 9. The CDR3 DNA reads as TGCGCCAGCAGCCAAGATCGACTAGCGGGAGTAGTAGGAGAGACCCAGTACTTC. Protein: CASSQDRLAGVVGETQYF.

The chain carries TRBV11-2 and TRBJ2-5; possible D gene TRBD1, 6 bases. V lost 5 bases and J lost 5, with 18 bases in between. From germline, CDR1 is SGHAT and CDR2 FQNNGV. CDR3 length: 15 amino acids. The CDR3 DNA is TGTGCCAGCAGCGTTCGGGACAATTATTTCGAGACCCAGTACTTC. Translated: CASSVRDNYFETQYF.

This clone came up a few times. This chain joins TRBV5-1 and TRBJ2-3; 7 bases are shared with TRBD1. The CDR3 extends over 20 amino acids. V shed 2 bases, J shed 0 bases, and the junction held 18 bases outside the gene matches. Germline assignment: CDR1 SGHRS and CDR2 YFSETQ. CDR3 sequence reads: CASSLWRGQDPRVSTDTQYF. For the CDR3, the DNA is TGCGCCAGCAGCTTATGGCGAGGACAGGACCCGAGGGTCAGCACAGATACGCAGTATTTT.

This chain links TRBV25-1 with TRBJ2-1; TRBD1 might be the D (7 bases). V dropped 2 bases and J dropped 4 bases, with 12 bases sitting between them. The CDR3 length is 15 residues. The germline gives CDR1 MGHDK, CDR2 SYGVNS. The CDR3 loop reads CASSETGAGYNEQFF. The DNA for the CDR3 is TGTGCCAGCAGTGAAACAGGGGCGGGGTACAATGAGCAGTTCTTC.

CDR3 bases: TGCGCCAGCAGCCAAGATCTACAGCCTCGTCAGTCCTACGAGCAGTACTTC. Protein product: CASSQDLQPRQSYEQYF. The V gene is TRBV4-3, the J gene TRBJ2-7; D gene uncertain. The ends were cut back, 0 bases at V and 1 base at J, with 16 bases in the middle. Germline assignment: CDR1 LGHNA and CDR2 YSLEER. This CDR3 is 17 amino acids long.